These T cell receptor beta chains were read from a single sample in a study of blood T cell repertoires in COVID-19. This table comes from immunoSEQ multiplex PCR, and its TCRdb copy is limited to in-frame clones, with some not included. This sample has tens of thousands of clones, with roughly four fifths found just once. The material sequenced was peripheral blood. The receptors derive from a woman aged 55-70 years with acute or convalescent COVID-19. CDR3s leave out the opening cysteine and the closing phenylalanine or tryptophan.

CDR3	V	length
ASSGTGGEGTGWNEQF	TRBV7-3	16
AWSRQVNSPLH	TRBV30	11
SVEESYTDTQY	TRBV29-1	11
ASSYVGQDYEQY	TRBV6-2/TRBV6-3	12
SVADRAREQY	TRBV29-1	10
ASSDISGVTDTQY	TRBV2	13
ASNLGGGSNQPQH	TRBV19	13
ASSVDGRQTDTQY	TRBV19	13
SVEGGTSGYEQY	TRBV29-1	12
ASSLTSNTGELF	TRBV7-3	12
ASSDRPNQPQH	TRBV21-1	11
ATSRGPDRNTEAF	TRBV15	13
ASRGTGASMGEAF	TRBV3-1/TRBV3-2	13
ASSGRDRGRGSYEQY	TRBV6-1	15
ASSLDRARNQPQH	TRBV5-4	13
AWSGTGAGDTYGYT	TRBV30	14
ASSQEGQSRTQY	TRBV14	12
ASSPGQDSNQPQH	TRBV18	13
ASSRSSGTEPTQY	TRBV19	13
ASSLGHMNTEAF	TRBV5-1	12
ASSTQGARVNTEAF	TRBV7-2	14
ASSQSGRGYGYT	TRBV3-1/TRBV3-2	12
ASRLRGGSGADTQY	TRBV28	14
ASSIDPQGSYNEQF	TRBV19	14
ASSEEPRLPGSEAF	TRBV2	14
ASGLQDIQY	TRBV12-5	9
ASSPREQGTQY	TRBV7-6	11
ASKTEPGANVLT	TRBV5-1	12
ASSLLGLANNEQF	TRBV5-1	13
ASSFGQGARGYT	TRBV5-6	12
ASSLADNEQF	TRBV5-1	10
ASSRAAGQPQH	TRBV11-2	11
ASSRRTGVGRNQPQH	TRBV19	15
ASSFRDYGYT	TRBV28	10
AFSTSGDAYEQY	TRBV5-4	12
ASSLGTGQGTGNTIY	TRBV7-8	15
ASSEGTVDEQY	TRBV10-1	11
ASRIQGLGGTEAF	TRBV2	13
ASSLLGLAGIRDTQY	TRBV11-2	15
ASSVPGQGASNYGYT	TRBV6-1	15
ASSPMRRQDYGYT	TRBV6-6	13